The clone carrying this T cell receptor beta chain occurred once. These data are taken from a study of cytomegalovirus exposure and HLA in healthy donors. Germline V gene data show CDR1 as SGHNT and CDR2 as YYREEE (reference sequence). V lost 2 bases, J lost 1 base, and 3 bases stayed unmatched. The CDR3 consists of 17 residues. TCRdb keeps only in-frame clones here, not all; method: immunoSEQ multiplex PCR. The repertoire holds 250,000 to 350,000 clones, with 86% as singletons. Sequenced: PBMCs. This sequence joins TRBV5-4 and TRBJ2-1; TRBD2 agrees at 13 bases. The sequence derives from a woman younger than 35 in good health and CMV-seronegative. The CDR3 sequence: CASSFGLAGVSYNEQFF. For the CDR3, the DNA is TGTGCCAGCAGCTTTGGACTAGCGGGAGTTTCCTACAATGAGCAGTTCTTC.